This T cell receptor beta chain is from a study of human CD8 memory T cell subsets. On this clonotype: Its antigen is as yet unknown.

From germline, CDR1 is MNHEY and CDR2 SVGEGT. The CDR3 spans 16 residues. General observations from the study: Apart from T cell receptor beta chains, no chains were sequenced in the study. A similarly high level of diversity characterized stem-like memory and precursor exhausted T cells, unlike effector memory cells. Higher diversity in stem-like memory T cells than in precursor exhausted T cells was suggested by Chao1 estimates. Only a minimal degree of mutual overlap characterized stem-like memory and precursor exhausted T cell repertoires.

Making the TCR beta libraries relied on UMI-labeled 5' RACE. For each CDR3 protein, TCRdb gives one entry from its re-call of the 5' RACE reads, without DNA. Its table lists about 9,300 distinct CDR3 sequences. The origin of this receptor is a human donor in good health. The chain joins TRBV6-2 or TRBV6-3 to TRBJ2-1; TCRdb's D call, TRBD2, is unchecked because there is no DNA. Sequences were obtained from CD8+ T cells from PBMCs. This chain's CDR3 is CASSYSDAGGPGEQFF.